The T cell receptor beta chain described here comes from a study of T-cell memory formation after mild COVID-19. This clonotype appeared a few times. One entry per CDR3 protein results from TCRdb running MiXCR on the 5' RACE reads. The sample shows about 260,000 distinct CDR3 sequences, 15% to 20% of them seen only once. Input material: PBMCs or a T cell subset sorted from them (not recorded which). This receptor was identified in a man aged 18 to 35 who had mild COVID-19 (a few samples of this study predate the infection). Cell type and time point are not known.

In DNA form, the CDR3 reads TGTGCCAGCAGCGCCCTAGCGGGGGGGCGGAATACGCAGTATTTT. Amino acid sequence: CASSALAGGRNTQYF. The rearrangement links TRBV7-7 to TRBJ2-3, with TRBD2 identical over 12 bases. This CDR3 is 15 amino acids long. Germline lookup yields CDR1 SSHAT and CDR2 FNYEAQ (reference sequence). V was clipped by 5 bases and J by 7 bases; unmatched bases: 7.